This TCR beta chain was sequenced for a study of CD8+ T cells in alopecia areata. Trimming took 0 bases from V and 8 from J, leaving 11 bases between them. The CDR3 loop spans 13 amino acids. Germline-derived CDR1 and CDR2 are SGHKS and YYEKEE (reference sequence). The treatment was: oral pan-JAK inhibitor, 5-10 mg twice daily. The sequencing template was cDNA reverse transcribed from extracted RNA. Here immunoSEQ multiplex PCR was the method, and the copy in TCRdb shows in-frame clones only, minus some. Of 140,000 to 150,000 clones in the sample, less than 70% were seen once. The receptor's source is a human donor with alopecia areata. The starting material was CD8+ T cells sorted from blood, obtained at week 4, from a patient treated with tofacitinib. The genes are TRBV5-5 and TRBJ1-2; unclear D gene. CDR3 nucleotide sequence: TGTGCCAGCAGCTTGGCCCCAACGCGAGGCTACACCTTC. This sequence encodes CASSLAPTRGYTF.